The clone carrying this T cell receptor (beta chain) was counted many times. Antigen specificity is unknown. Newly diagnosed patients aged 18 to 65 had hyperthyroidism of under 2 months' duration. Germline V lookup: CDR1 SGHRS, CDR2 YFSETQ. The CDR3 length is 14 residues. The ends were cut back, 4 bases at V and 8 bases at J, with 15 bases in the middle. This sample was taken from a study of T cells in Graves' hyperthyroidism and ophthalmopathy. General study findings and limits: Most clonotypes expanded in the thyroid (above 0.001) were also present in blood.

The investigators amplified TCR beta CDR3 regions from RNA transcripts. HTBI primers drove first-round RT-PCR of the TCR CDR3. TCRdb processed the multiplex PCR reads anew with MiXCR; each CDR3 protein has one entry. The sample contains 300,000 to 450,000 distinct CDR3 sequences, less than 15% of which appear only once. This chain connects TRBV5-1 to TRBJ2-2; D unresolved. Sequenced material: blood. This TCR was sampled from a woman aged 18-30 years with Graves' hyperthyroidism. Here the CDR3 reads CASSHQESPGELFF. CDR3 DNA sequence: TGCGCCAGCAGCCATCAGGAGTCCCCGGGGGAGCTGTTTTTT.